Presented here are 20 T cell receptor beta chains from one specimen sequenced in a study of blood T cell repertoires in COVID-19. Data came from immunoSEQ multiplex PCR; TCRdb stores just in-frame clones and leaves some out. Here the sample spans around 120,000 clones, roughly 80% being singletons. Sequencing input: peripheral blood. These TCRs come from a man aged 65 to 79 with active or convalescent COVID-19.

The V and J genes are TRBV19 and TRBJ2-1, with D possibly matching TRBD2 (5 bases). V lost 3 bases, J lost 8 bases, and 14 bases lay in between. CDR1 is LNHDA and CDR2 is SQIVND in the germline V gene (reference sequence). CDR3 size: 14 residues. The CDR3 loop reads CASSMGYGVDEQFF. As DNA, the CDR3 is TGTGCCAGTAGTATGGGTTACGGGGTCGATGAGCAGTTCTTC.

The V and J genes are TRBV28 and TRBJ2-5; D gene ambiguous. The CDR3 runs to 14 residues. The germline V and J ends were trimmed by 3 bases and 4 bases, with 12 bases remaining between them. The germline gives CDR1 MDHEN, CDR2 SYDVKM. In nucleotides, the CDR3 is TGTGCCAGCAGTTTGGTGGAGTTGAGAGAGACCCAGTACTTC. This sequence encodes CASSLVELRETQYF.

The chain joins TRBV3-1 (or the pseudogene TRBV3-2) to TRBJ2-2, with 9 bases aligning to TRBD2. Germline V gives CDR1 LGHDT, CDR2 YNNKEL (reference sequence). Unmatched junction bases numbered 4, after V lost 1 base and J lost 4 bases. This CDR3 has 16 residues. DNA for the CDR3: TGTGCCAGCAGCCAAGGCCTAGCGGGACGCACCGGGGAGCTGTTTTTT. Amino acid sequence: CASSQGLAGRTGELFF.

The chain combines TRBV7-2 with TRBJ1-6; D is unclear. The V gene lost 4 bases and the J gene lost 3 bases, with 4 bases spanning the gap. Germline assignment: CDR1 SGHTA and CDR2 FQGNSA. The CDR3 totals 13 residues. CDR3 sequence (DNA): TGTGCCAGCAGCTCCAGCTATAATTCACCCCTCCACTTT. This codes for CASSSSYNSPLHF.

This clone came up a few times. The CDR3 reads CASSSSDPGVETQYF. DNA for the CDR3: TGCGCCAGCAGCTCCTCTGACCCCGGGGTGGAGACCCAGTACTTC. This rearrangement joins TRBV5-1 to TRBJ2-5, with a tentative D call TRBD2 (5 bases). CDR3 length equals 15 residues. Germline assignment: CDR1 SGHRS and CDR2 YFSETQ. Trimming shortened V by 3 bases and J by 5 bases, and 17 bases separated the two germline ends.

V is TRBV14 and J is TRBJ2-5, with D perhaps TRBD1 (6 bases). The CDR3 totals 14 residues. V lost 4 bases and J lost 2, with 11 bases in between. The germline V gene encodes CDR1 SGHDN and CDR2 FVKESK. CDR3 region: CASSRTGLQETQYF. The CDR3 coding sequence is TGTGCCAGCAGCCGTACAGGGCTTCAAGAGACCCAGTACTTC.

The rearrangement links TRBV6-1 to TRBJ2-7, with D hard to call. CDR1 is MNHNS, CDR2 SASEGT, per germline. With 2 bases removed from V and 4 bases from J, the gap between germline ends came to 9 bases. The CDR3 spans 13 residues. The CDR3 sequence: CASSETFGYEQYF. CDR3 nucleotides: TGTGCCAGCAGTGAAACTTTCGGTTACGAGCAGTACTTC.

This chain joins TRBV5-8 and TRBJ1-6, with 10 nucleotides matching TRBD1. In germline, CDR1 is SGHTS, CDR2 YDEGEE. The CDR3 consists of 16 residues. J gave up 7 bases and V 3 bases, and 7 bases lay outside the gene matches. The CDR3 sequence: CASSYRDRGRNSPLHF. The CDR3 DNA reads TGTGCCAGCAGCTACCGGGACAGGGGTCGGAATTCACCCCTCCACTTT.

V gene TRBV5-1 combines with J gene TRBJ1-1; no firm D call. V lost 0 bases, J lost 1 base, and 4 bases lay in between. This CDR3 has 13 amino acids. The germline V gene has CDR1 SGHRS and CDR2 YFSETQ. For the CDR3, the DNA is TGCGCCAGCAGCTTGGATCAGAACACTGAAGCTTTCTTT. Its protein product is CASSLDQNTEAFF.

The J gene is TRBJ2-6, the V gene TRBV7-3; weak D call: TRBD1 (6 bases). Trimming left V 2 bases short and J 3 bases short, with 8 bases between. This CDR3 spans 15 amino acids. The germline CDR1 and CDR2 sequences are SGHTA and FQGTGA. CDR3 amino acids: CASSLQGFGANVLTF. The CDR3, as DNA: TGTGCCAGCAGCTTACAGGGGTTTGGGGCCAACGTCCTGACTTTC.

V usage is TRBV6-6 and J usage is TRBJ2-3, with D tentatively TRBD2 (7 bases). The CDR3 loop spans 15 amino acids. Between the trimmed V and J ends, which lost 6 bases and 3 bases, there was a span of 16 bases. Germline values: CDR1 MNHNY, CDR2 SVGAGI (reference sequence). In DNA form, the CDR3 reads TGTGCCAGCAGCGACGCGGGGGCGGGGACAGATACGCAGTATTTT. Translation: CASSDAGAGTDTQYF.

The sample holds a few counts of this clone. The chain links TRBV5-4 to TRBJ2-2; TRBD1 matches at 9 bases. This CDR3 is 15 amino acids long. Germline loops: CDR1 SGHNT, CDR2 YYREEE (reference sequence). The V gene end was trimmed by 4 bases and the J gene end by 1 base; junction bases not matched to a gene: 2. DNA for the CDR3: TGTGCCAGCAGCCCGGGACAGGGGAACACCGGGGAGCTGTTTTTT. Its protein is CASSPGQGNTGELFF.

V is TRBV6-5 and J is TRBJ1-1; D gene uncertain. Trimming shortened V by 6 bases and J by 0 bases, and 11 bases separated the two germline ends. The CDR3 extends over 14 amino acids. The V gene's germline CDR1 is MNHEY and CDR2 SVGAGI. This CDR3 reads CASRSQLMNTEAFF. In DNA form, the CDR3 reads TGTGCCAGCAGGTCACAGCTAATGAACACTGAAGCTTTCTTT.

The gene calls are TRBV2 and TRBJ2-7; 7 bases are shared with TRBD1. CDR3 length: 14 residues. Germline V gives CDR1 SNHLY, CDR2 FYNNEI. V gave up 8 bases and J gave up 6 bases; unmatched junction bases: 13. As DNA, the CDR3 is TGTGCCAGCTCCCGATCGACAGGGCTGGCCGAGCAGTACTTC. Amino acid sequence: CASSRSTGLAEQYF.

This clone was detected only once. V and J are TRBV5-1 and TRBJ2-5, with 9 bases aligning to TRBD1. The trim removed 3 bases at V and 3 bases at J, leaving 6 bases unmatched. CDR3 size: 15 residues. CDR1 is SGHRS, CDR2 YFSETQ, per germline. The CDR3 nucleotides read TGCGCCAGCAGCTCCCTGACAGGGGGTGAAGAGACCCAGTACTTC. Translating it yields CASSSLTGGEETQYF.

The chain carries TRBV3-1 (or the pseudogene TRBV3-2) and TRBJ2-1, with D perhaps TRBD2 (7 bases). V was clipped by 4 bases and J by 9 bases, with 16 bases between them. This CDR3 has 14 amino acids. Germline V gene lookup returns CDR1 LGHDT and CDR2 YNNKEL (reference sequence). CDR3 nucleotides: TGTGCCAGCAGCCGCCCGGTTAGGGGGGGTGAGCAGTTCTTC. As protein: CASSRPVRGGEQFF.

This clone was counted only a few times. The chain carries TRBV19 and TRBJ2-1; 9 bases match TRBD2. The CDR3 totals 14 residues. V lost 6 bases to trimming and J lost 4 bases; unmatched junction nucleotides: 4. Per germline, CDR1 LNHDA and CDR2 SQIVND (reference sequence). The CDR3 nucleotides read TGTGCCAGTAGGGAGCGGGAGGATTACAATGAGCAGTTCTTC. Protein sequence: CASREREDYNEQFF.

This clone was found a few times. The chain uses TRBV28 and TRBJ1-3; 7 bases fit TRBD1. The CDR3 sequence is 14 residues long. The V and J ends lost 8 bases and 9 bases, in that order; junction bases with no gene match: 13. CDR1 MDHEN and CDR2 SYDVKM come from the germline V gene. This CDR3 reads CASDRDKGAGTIYF. The DNA for the CDR3 is TGTGCCAGCGACAGGGATAAGGGGGCAGGCACCATATATTTT.

The genes are TRBV6-2 or TRBV6-3 and TRBJ1-1; a possible D gene is TRBD1 (5 bases). Trimming stripped 0 bases from V and 11 bases from J, with 10 bases between. This CDR3 has 12 residues. Germline CDR1 is MNHEY and CDR2 is SVGEGT. The CDR3 protein is CASSYSRGKAFF. The CDR3 region has the DNA TGTGCCAGCAGTTACTCAAGGGGTAAGGCTTTCTTT.

This chain uses TRBV2 with TRBJ1-5, with D perhaps matching TRBD1 (6 bases). Germline V gene data show CDR1 as SNHLY and CDR2 as FYNNEI. This CDR3 has 14 amino acids. The V and J ends lost 7 bases and 4 bases respectively, with 14 bases between them. This CDR3 is CASKEQGGNQPQHF. Here the CDR3 DNA reads TGTGCCAGCAAAGAACAGGGAGGGAATCAGCCCCAGCATTTT. Based on the CDR3 plus reference TRBV2 and TRBJ1-5, the full variable domain is EPEVTQTPSHQVTQMGQEVILRCVPISNHLYFYWYRQILGQKVEFLVSFYNNEISEKSEIFDDQFSVERPDGSNFTLKIRSTKLEDSAMYFCASKEQGGNQPQHFGDGTRLSIL.